The 4 T cell receptor beta chains presented below share a single source sample, sequenced in a study of technical replicates of blood from several donors (TCRdb year 2017). The library was generated by the immunoSEQ multiplex PCR assay. The clones in this table, taken by TCRdb from immuneACCESS, are in-frame only. Not every clone is retained; where verified, under half of the shortfall comes from an unresolved V gene, and the cause of the rest is unknown. This sample is represented by 55,000 to 75,000 clones; roughly 95% of them were singletons. The ten largest clones add up to approximately 2.9% of the sample. Sequencing used PBMCs. These receptors originate from a human donor in good health. Some clones in this sample may be carry-over from other donors' samples.

The CDR3 nucleotides are TGTGCCAGCAGCTTCCGGACGGGGGGCGGTGAGACCCAGTACTTC. Translated, it gives CASSFRTGGGETQYF. The V gene is TRBV11-3, the J gene TRBJ2-5, with TRBD2 as a possible D gene (7 bases). Trimming removed 3 bases at V and 5 bases at J, with 16 bases between. CDR1 is SGHNT, CDR2 YENEEA, per germline. The CDR3 contains 15 residues.

The gene calls are TRBV4-3 and TRBJ1-4; TRBD1 is a possible D gene (6 bases). V was clipped by 3 bases and J by 6 bases, with 14 bases between them. The germline CDR1 and CDR2 sequences are LGHNA and YSLEER. The CDR3 is made up of 15 amino acids. CDR3 amino acids: CASSQGGGADEKLFF. CDR3 DNA sequence: TGCGCCAGCAGCCAGGGGGGGGGCGCAGATGAAAAACTGTTTTTT.

The chain joins TRBV2 to TRBJ2-3, with 10 nucleotides matching TRBD1. The CDR3 is 14 amino acids. Germline lookup yields CDR1 SNHLY and CDR2 FYNNEI. V dropped 4 bases and J dropped 7; count of bases not matched to a gene: 5. The CDR3 coding sequence is TGTGCCAGCAGTGGACAGGGGGCGGTGAATACGCAGTATTTT. It codes for CASSGQGAVNTQYF. The variable domain in full, with the rest retrieved from reference TRBV2 and TRBJ2-3, is EPEVTQTPSHQVTQMGQEVILRCVPISNHLYFYWYRQILGQKVEFLVSFYNNEISEKSEIFDDQFSVERPDGSNFTLKIRSTKLEDSAMYFCASSGQGAVNTQYFGPGTRLTVL.

The V gene is TRBV7-9, the J gene TRBJ2-3, with 11 bases aligning to TRBD2. This CDR3 has 17 residues. The germline V gene encodes CDR1 SEHNR and CDR2 FQNEAQ (reference sequence). Trimming cost V 5 bases and J 3 bases; bases outside gene matches: 10. The chain's CDR3 is CASSPHSGREGTDTQYF. CDR3 bases: TGTGCCAGCAGCCCTCATAGCGGGAGGGAGGGGACAGATACGCAGTATTTT.